One and the same sample provided the 20 T cell receptor beta chains below, sequenced in a study of tumor and adjacent non-tumor tissue in lung cancer (dated by TCRdb to the late 2010s). Libraries were made using multiplex PCR. The instrument given in TCRdb is Illumina HiSeq 2500. TCRbeta libraries were constructed through three rounds of nested PCR with primers (Table S4) according to protocols modified from ARM-PCR. The public reads were quality trimmed at Q25 with fastp and then assembled into clones with MiXCR by TCRdb, keeping productive beta chains. Every distinct CDR3 protein forms one entry, paired with its most common genes and DNA. Within this sample are 90,000 or so distinct CDR3 sequences, with around 57% of them counted one time only. The ten largest account for around 16% of the sample. RNA was extracted from bulk unsorted tissue and checked for quality with a NanoDrop ND-1000 and an Agilent 2100.

The sequencing input was lung tumor tissue. The source is a man aged 65-85 years with non-small cell lung cancer.

In this sample, this clonotype turned up many times. The chain joins TRBV6-5 to TRBJ1-4; no clear D. Trimming cost V 3 bases and J 0 bases, with 5 bases left between them. The CDR3 runs to 14 residues. Germline CDR1 and CDR2: MNHEY and SVGAGI. Here the CDR3 reads CASSYSATNEKLFF. CDR3 DNA sequence: TGTGCCAGCAGTTATTCTGCAACTAATGAAAAACTGTTTTTT.

There are a few counts of this clonotype. A much larger clone differs by one base, so this may be a read error. V gene TRBV29-1 combines with J gene TRBJ1-5; D ambiguous. The CDR3 runs 13 residues. Per germline, CDR1 SQVTM and CDR2 ANQGSEA. V lost 3 bases and J lost 3, with 9 bases in between. The CDR3 DNA is TGCAGCGTTGACTCGGGGAACAATCAGCCCCAGCATTTT. Translation: CSVDSGNNQPQHF.

Of note for this clonotype: A read error may produce the germline difference seen at one junction end. CDR3 loop: CTSEKVANTGELFF. Written as DNA, the CDR3 is TGTACCAGTGAAAAGGTGGCGAACACCGGGGAGCTGTTTTTT. The chain recombines TRBV12-3 or TRBV12-4 with TRBJ2-2; D ambiguous. The CDR3 length is 14 residues.

Comments on this clonotype: Possible read error: a much larger clone is one base away. The chain recombines TRBV6-5 with TRBJ1-1; 7 nucleotides line up with TRBD1. CDR3 length equals 15 residues. Germline CDR1 reads MNHEY; CDR2 reads SVGAGI. CDR3 protein: CAISYSGGVGTEAFF. The CDR3 DNA reads TGTGCCATCAGTTACTCAGGGGGGGTGGGAACTGAAGCTTTCTTT.

To note about this clonotype: One junction end does not reproduce the germline sequence, and a read error may be involved. This chain joins TRBV11-2 and TRBJ2-2; possible D gene TRBD2, 5 bases. The CDR3 loop spans 13 amino acids. Looked up from germline, CDR1 is SGHAT and CDR2 is FQNNGV. CDR3 amino acids: CASSRTNTGELLF. As DNA, the CDR3 is TGTGCCAGCAGCCGTACTAATACCGGGGAGCTGCTTTTT.

This chain connects TRBV6-5 to TRBJ1-6; D is unresolved. In germline, CDR1 is MNHEY, CDR2 SVGAGI. The CDR3 consists of 15 residues. V was clipped by 0 bases and J by 11 bases, with 14 bases between them. CDR3: CASSYSRVSHPPLHF. The CDR3 nucleotides read TGTGCCAGCAGTTACTCGCGGGTTTCGCATCCACCCCTCCACTTT.

With regard to this clonotype: A much larger clone is a single base away; this may be a read error. This chain uses TRBV13 with TRBJ1-4; 7 bases map to TRBD1. The CDR3 sequence is 16 residues long. CDR1 PRHDT and CDR2 FYEKMQ come from the germline V gene (reference sequence). V shed 7 bases and J 0 bases; nucleotides not matched to a gene: 8. The DNA for the CDR3 is TGTGCCAGCATCTACACAGGGGCGGCAACTAATGAAAAACTGTTTTTT. Amino acid sequence: CASIYTGAATNEKLFF.

This clonotype was detected many times. V and J are TRBV6-6 and TRBJ2-2; no clear D gene. Trimming took off 7 bases at V and 0 bases at J, with 9 bases between the two ends. Germline CDR1 MNHNY, CDR2 SVGAGI (reference sequence). The CDR3 spans 14 residues. The DNA for the CDR3 is TGTGCCAGCAAGGTCACCGCGAACACCGGGGAGCTGTTTTTT. This encodes CASKVTANTGELFF.

For this clonotype: This may arise from a read error, as a much more abundant clone is one base away. This likely comes from a read error, as the CDR3 has no conserved phenylalanine or tryptophan at its end. The V and J genes are TRBV30 and TRBJ2-3, with D possibly TRBD2 on 6 matching bases. The CDR3 spans 13 residues. Germline V lookup: CDR1 GTSNPN, CDR2 SVGIG (reference sequence). Trimming removed 3 bases at V and 0 bases at J, with 7 bases between. The CDR3, as DNA: TGTGCCTGGAGCGGGACTAGCACAGATACGCAGTATATT. This encodes CAWSGTSTDTQYI.

This clonotype was counted ten times or more. The chain employs TRBV12-3 or TRBV12-4 and TRBJ2-7; TRBD1 matches 7 bases. The CDR3 is 13 amino acids. Losses at the gene ends were 6 bases for V and 2 bases for J; bases not matched to a gene: 4. CDR3: CASSPTGTYEQYF. The CDR3 DNA reads as TGTGCCAGCAGCCCGACAGGGACCTACGAGCAGTACTTC.

This clonotype was counted many times. The rearrangement uses TRBV29-1 and TRBJ2-3; 8 positions agree with TRBD2. The germline CDR1 and CDR2 sequences are SQVTM and ANQGSEA. The CDR3 spans 15 residues. Germline trimming cut 7 bases from V and 5 bases from J; bases unmatched to any gene: 14. Here the CDR3 reads CSGQEAGGLIDTQYF. In nucleotides, the CDR3 is TGCAGCGGACAGGAGGCGGGGGGCCTCATAGATACGCAGTATTTT.

In DNA form, the CDR3 reads TGTGCCAACGGTAGGGGGCCTGGGGAGACCCAGTACTTC. Amino acid sequence: CANGRGPGETQYF. This chain connects TRBV6-1 to TRBJ2-5; 7 bases line up with TRBD1. This CDR3 is built from 13 residues. V trimming: 10 bases; J trimming: 5 bases; junction bases outside the gene matches: 10. CDR1 and CDR2 (germline): MNHNS, SASEGT.

A single count supports this clonotype. The rearrangement joins TRBV6-2 or TRBV6-3 to TRBJ2-5, with unresolved D. Between the trimmed V and J ends, which lost 8 bases and 5 bases, there was a span of 12 bases. The CDR3 runs 12 residues. Germline values: CDR1 MNHEY, CDR2 SVGEGT. For the CDR3, the DNA is TGTGCCAGCTGTCACCTCGCGGAGACCCAGTACTTC. It is translated as CASCHLAETQYF.

Comments on this clonotype: Germline is not matched at one junction end, which may reflect a read error. This sequence joins TRBV28 and TRBJ2-2; weak D call: TRBD2 (5 bases). CDR1 is MDHEN and CDR2 is SYDVKM in the germline V gene. CDR3 length equals 13 residues. The CDR3 sequence is CDSKTGSTGELFF. The CDR3 DNA reads TGTGACAGCAAGACCGGAAGCACCGGGGAGCTATTTTTT.

This clonotype was observed a single time. A read error is likely, as this CDR3 ends without the conserved phenylalanine or tryptophan. The chain employs TRBV11-2 and TRBJ2-7, with TRBD2 as a possible D gene (5 bases). The germline V gene has CDR1 SGHAT and CDR2 FQNNGV. The CDR3 extends over 12 amino acids. The CDR3 nucleotides are TGTGTCAGCAGCCCCAGAGGGTACGAGCAGTACTCC. It yields the protein CVSSPRGYEQYS.

This clonotype was detected only once. Germline and junction disagree at one end, which may indicate a read error. V usage is TRBV11-2 and J usage is TRBJ2-1; 11 bases are shared with TRBD2. This CDR3 comprises 20 residues. The V gene's germline CDR1 is SGHAT and CDR2 FQNNGV. CDR3 protein: CASSLRGGAGRLAGHNEQFF. The CDR3 DNA is TGTGCTAGCAGTCTCCGGGGGGGGGCAGGGAGACTAGCGGGGCACAATGAGCAGTTCTTC.

V usage is TRBV6-1 and J usage is TRBJ2-1; 8 positions agree with TRBD1. Germline V CDR1 and CDR2: MNHNS, SASEGT. Trimming cost V 4 bases and J 5 bases; bases outside gene matches: 7. This CDR3 has 15 amino acids. The CDR3 DNA sequence: TGTGCCAGCAGTGGTATCGGGACAGGCAACAATGAGCAGTTCTTC. Its translation: CASSGIGTGNNEQFF.

With respect to this clonotype: The junction differs from germline at one of its ends, possibly a read error. V usage is TRBV6-1 and J usage is TRBJ2-3; D remains unclear. The germline gives CDR1 MNHNS, CDR2 SASEGT. The CDR3 spans 14 residues. Here the CDR3 reads CASSPQTSRDMQYF. DNA of the CDR3: TGTGCCAGCAGTCCCCAGACGTCCAGAGATATGCAGTATTTT.

As to this clonotype: At one end, the junction sequence differs from germline, possibly due to a read error. This sequence joins TRBV6-1 and TRBJ2-7, with a possible D match to TRBD1 (5 bases). The CDR3 loop spans 15 amino acids. The germline CDR1 and CDR2 sequences are MNHNS and SASEGT. The CDR3 nucleotides read TGTGCCAGTAGTGAAGGCGGCAGGGTCTCCTACGAGCAGTACTTC. This codes for CASSEGGRVSYEQYF.

To note about this clonotype: A read error may be the cause here, since a much bigger clone is one base away. The chain couples TRBV20-1 to TRBJ1-1; 8 bases are shared with TRBD1. There are 15 residues in the CDR3. Germline V CDR1 and CDR2: DFQATT, SNEGSKA (reference sequence). Here the CDR3 DNA reads TGCAGTACTAGAGAGGGGAGACAGGGGATGACTGAAGCTTTCTTT. It translates to CSTREGRQGMTEAFF.